This section outlines one T cell receptor beta chain sequence together with its context. The sample holds many counts of this clonotype. The antigen it binds to is not known. Nothing much larger sits one base from this clone, and base qualities are not available. The data originate from a study of breast tumors, draining lymph nodes, adjacent tissues (dated by TCRdb to 2016 to 2017). Regarding the research as a whole: TCR beta repertoires were compared across tumor, adjacent nontumor tissue and axillary lymph nodes obtained from breast cancer patients. The study aimed to assess the relationships and possible T-cell exchange between tumor, surrounding tissue and draining lymph node repertoires in human breast cancer.

Sequencing was carried out with an Illumina HiSeq 2000. TCR beta chain libraries were generated through multiplex PCR amplification. High-throughput sequencing was used to analyze the amplified TCR beta chain products. The public reads were reprocessed in TCRdb via fastp at Q25 and MiXCR, keeping in-frame beta chains. All rows with the same CDR3 protein become a single entry with the most common DNA and genes. This sample has approximately 130,000 distinct CDR3 sequences in its table, and less than 25% of those were observed once. Clones ranked in the top ten supply about 2% of the sample. Lymph node samples were obtained from the axillary draining lymph nodes of breast cancer patients. Overall results and qualifications from the work: Tumors showed preferential V and J gene usage, and their T-cell repertoire diversity fell below that of lymph nodes yet above that of nontumor tissue. The data were considered consistent with most tumor T cells being derived from the lymph node and subsequently expanding within tumor tissue. Rather than being directly demonstrated, the conclusion that tumor T cells originate in lymph nodes was presented as consistent with a hypothesis. The similarity between tumor and nontumor tissue repertoires was significantly greater in luminal-like breast cancer than in basal-like breast cancer.

The specimen sequenced was axillary lymph node tissue. The TCR was taken from a female donor with breast cancer. Some clones in this sample may be carry-over from other donors' samples.

The CDR3 corresponds to CASSIVSGRREQFF. The DNA sequence follows: TGTGCCAGTAGTATAGTAAGCGGGAGGCGAGAGCAGTTCTTC. The rearranged segments are TRBV19 and TRBJ2-1; 9 central nucleotides agree with TRBD2. At the junction V is shortened by 1 base and J by 10 bases; bases outside the gene matches: 5. The germline V gene (reference sequence) specifies LNHDA as CDR1 and SQIVND as CDR2. The cysteine opens and the phenylalanine closes a CDR3 of 14 amino acids. Only the CDR3 DNA stays, 42 bases, in frame from base 1.